A single sample is the source of the 28 T cell receptor beta chains below, sequenced in a study of a mutant IDH1 vaccine in newly diagnosed glioma. Sequencing used immunoSEQ multiplex PCR; TCRdb keeps in-frame clones, though not all of them. The table includes tens of thousands of clones, around 80% detected once. The time point denotes: baseline, week 1 (first vaccination visit). This sample's treatment: pre-vaccination baseline after standard-of-care therapy. The material sequenced was PBMCs, taken from a glioma patient treated with radiotherapy, temozolomide or both. The origin of the receptors is a man aged 30-40 years with glioma.

The chain combines TRBV11-3 with TRBJ2-7, with D tentatively TRBD2 (5 bases). Looked up from germline, CDR1 is SGHNT and CDR2 is YENEEA. The CDR3 sequence is 14 residues long. With 1 base removed from V and 5 bases from J, the gap between germline ends came to 12 bases. CDR3: CASSLGTFGDEQYF. The CDR3 coding sequence is TGTGCCAGCAGCTTAGGGACCTTCGGGGACGAGCAGTACTTC.

The genes are TRBV5-1 and TRBJ2-3; D is ambiguous. CDR3 length equals 14 residues. With 6 bases removed from V and 1 base from J, the gap between germline ends came to 12 bases. Germline assignment: CDR1 SGHRS and CDR2 YFSETQ. The CDR3 sequence: CASNPEDGTDTQYF. The CDR3 bases are TGCGCCAGCAATCCCGAGGATGGCACAGATACGCAGTATTTT.

J is TRBJ2-7 and V is TRBV19; tentatively, D is TRBD2 (6 bases). CDR1 is LNHDA and CDR2 is SQIVND in the germline V gene (reference sequence). CDR3 length: 15 residues. The V end was cut by 10 bases, the J end by 0 bases, with 19 bases between. As DNA, the CDR3 is TGTGCCACCGCTGAAAGAGCGGGCCGCTCCTACGAGCAGTACTTC. Amino acid sequence: CATAERAGRSYEQYF.

This clone appeared a few times. The CDR3 sequence: CATNPAGENTEAFF. CDR3 bases: TGCGCCACCAACCCCGCGGGAGAGAACACTGAAGCTTTCTTT. The chain carries TRBV5-1 and TRBJ1-1; D is unresolved. CDR1 and CDR2 (germline): SGHRS, YFSETQ. The CDR3 consists of 14 residues. Trimming left V 9 bases short and J 1 base short, with 16 bases between.

This clone is a singleton in its sample. The V and J genes are TRBV4-2 and TRBJ2-1; 12 bases are a match to TRBD2. CDR3 length: 14 residues. V gave up 4 bases and J gave up 8 bases; unmatched junction bases: 3. Germline CDR1 is LGHNA and CDR2 is YNFKEQ. CDR3 in DNA: TGTGCCAGCAGCCCGACTAGCGGGAGTGATGAGCAGTTCTTC. Amino acid sequence: CASSPTSGSDEQFF.

The V and J genes are TRBV29-1 and TRBJ1-2, with a weak D call TRBD1 (5 bases). CDR3 length: 13 amino acids. The V and J ends lost 3 bases and 0 bases respectively, with 8 bases between them. Looked up from germline, CDR1 is SQVTM and CDR2 is ANQGSEA. The CDR3 nucleotides read TGCAGCGTTGAGGGGCGGGCTAACTATGGCTACACCTTC. Amino acids: CSVEGRANYGYTF.

This rearrangement joins TRBV5-4 to TRBJ2-7; 7 positions match TRBD2. The trim removed 2 bases at V and 6 bases at J, leaving 5 bases unmatched. Germline V gene data show CDR1 as SGHNT and CDR2 as YYREEE (reference sequence). This CDR3 is 13 amino acids long. The CDR3: CASSLLASGEQYF. CDR3 DNA: TGTGCCAGCAGCTTACTAGCGTCTGGCGAGCAGTACTTC. Full variable domain (remainder filled in from reference TRBV5-4 and TRBJ2-7): ETGVTQSPTHLIKTRGQQVTLRCSSQSGHNTVSWYQQALGQGPQFIFQYYREEENGRGNFPPRFSGLQFPNYSSELNVNALELDDSALYLCASSLLASGEQYFGPGTRLTVT.

This chain links TRBV5-1 with TRBJ2-5; 8 bases align to TRBD1. CDR3 length equals 17 residues. CDR1 and CDR2 (germline): SGHRS, YFSETQ. J gave up 4 bases and V 0 bases, and 11 bases lay outside the gene matches. The CDR3 protein is CASSLAVTGALRETQYF. Here the CDR3 DNA reads TGCGCCAGCAGCTTGGCCGTGACAGGGGCCCTAAGAGAGACCCAGTACTTC.

This clone appeared a few times. This sequence joins TRBV25-1 and TRBJ2-2; 12 bases match TRBD2. J was trimmed by 5 bases and V by 7 bases; bases with no gene match: 8. The CDR3 runs 16 residues. Germline lookup yields CDR1 MGHDK and CDR2 SYGVNS. The CDR3, as DNA: TGTGCCAGCATGACTAGCGGGAGTGCGAGTACCGGGGAGCTGTTTTTT. This translates into CASMTSGSASTGELFF.

The chain recombines TRBV28 with TRBJ1-6; D unclear. The CDR3 is 14 amino acids. Trimming took off 4 bases at V and 8 bases at J, with 12 bases between the two ends. Germline assignment: CDR1 MDHEN and CDR2 SYDVKM. CDR3 sequence: CASSSTLEYSPLHF. In DNA, the CDR3 is TGTGCCAGCAGTTCTACTCTTGAGTATTCACCCCTCCACTTT.

This clone has a single count. The V call is TRBV25-1, the J call TRBJ2-5; 15 bases fit TRBD2. The CDR3 runs to 16 residues. Losses at the gene ends were 5 bases for V and 4 bases for J; bases not matched to a gene: 5. Germline CDR1 MGHDK, CDR2 SYGVNS. CDR3 amino acids: CASSPGTSGRIETQYF. For the CDR3, the DNA is TGTGCCAGCAGTCCCGGGACTAGCGGGAGGATAGAGACCCAGTACTTC.

The chain employs TRBV6-6 and TRBJ2-3, with D hard to call. This CDR3 contains 13 residues. V was cut by 4 bases and J by 0 bases, with 5 bases left in between. Germline V gene data show CDR1 as MNHNY and CDR2 as SVGAGI (reference sequence). CDR3 bases: TGTGCCAGCAGTTCCGCCAGCACAGATACGCAGTATTTT. Translated: CASSSASTDTQYF.

This clone was observed once. The gene calls are TRBV5-1 and TRBJ2-7; tentative D call: TRBD1 (5 bases). The CDR3 spans 14 residues. CDR1 is SGHRS and CDR2 is YFSETQ in the germline V gene. V lost 0 bases and J lost 7, with 14 bases in between. The CDR3: CASSLGTSSGEQYF. The CDR3 bases are TGCGCCAGCAGCTTGGGGACAAGTTCCGGTGAGCAGTACTTC.

The V and J genes are TRBV7-7 and TRBJ2-7; D might be TRBD1 (5 bases). The CDR3 is 13 amino acids. The V gene's germline CDR1 is SSHAT and CDR2 FNYEAQ (reference sequence). Trimming cost V 3 bases and J 5 bases, with 11 bases left between them. The CDR3 is CASSLTDSDEQYF. The DNA for the CDR3 is TGTGCCAGCAGCTTGACAGATTCGGACGAGCAGTACTTC.

This clone was detected a few times. The chain carries TRBV19 and TRBJ1-1, with TRBD1 identical over 10 bases. After removal of 5 bases from V and 3 bases from J, the junction contained 6 bases not matched to a gene. Germline CDR1 LNHDA, CDR2 SQIVND (reference sequence). This CDR3 contains 15 residues. As DNA, the CDR3 is TGTGCCAGTAGTCCCCGACAGGGGGCTTACACTGAAGCTTTCTTT. Translated: CASSPRQGAYTEAFF.

The chain combines TRBV13 with TRBJ2-7; TRBD1 might be the D (6 bases). There are 12 residues in the CDR3. In germline, CDR1 is PRHDT, CDR2 FYEKMQ (reference sequence). Trimming removed 5 bases from V and 9 bases from J, with 14 bases in between. CDR3 protein: CASSPTGFAQYF. The CDR3 coding sequence is TGTGCCAGCAGCCCTACAGGGTTTGCGCAGTACTTC.

The chain couples TRBV7-8 to TRBJ2-1, with 8 bases lining up with TRBD1. V lost 5 bases, J lost 6 bases, and 12 bases stayed unmatched. There are 16 residues in the CDR3. CDR1 is SGHVS and CDR2 is FQNEAQ in the germline V gene. The chain's CDR3 is CASSQTTGTGANEQFF. The CDR3 region has the DNA TGTGCCAGCAGCCAGACTACCGGGACAGGAGCCAATGAGCAGTTCTTC.

The V and J genes are TRBV4-3 and TRBJ1-6, with a possible D match to TRBD1 (5 bases). The CDR3 is 15 amino acids. Trimming removed 0 bases at V and 7 bases at J, with 10 bases between. Germline-derived CDR1 and CDR2 are LGHNA and YSLEER. The CDR3 protein is CASSQESGANSPLHF. The DNA of the CDR3 is TGCGCCAGCAGCCAAGAGTCCGGGGCGAATTCACCCCTCCACTTT.

The chain combines TRBV5-1 with TRBJ2-6; D ambiguous. This CDR3 comprises 15 residues. Per germline, CDR1 SGHRS and CDR2 YFSETQ. V was cut by 0 bases and J by 2 bases, with 6 bases left in between. The CDR3 region is CASSLDVAGANVLTF. DNA for the CDR3: TGCGCCAGCAGCTTGGATGTTGCTGGGGCCAACGTCCTGACTTTC.

This chain links TRBV27 with TRBJ2-3; D gene uncertain. V shed 3 bases and J shed 2 bases, with 6 bases lying between them. The CDR3 sequence is 13 residues long. Germline loops: CDR1 MNHEY, CDR2 SMNVEV (reference sequence). The CDR3 DNA sequence: TGTGCCAGCAGTTTCGGAATCACAGATACGCAGTATTTT. Translation: CASSFGITDTQYF.

The chain combines TRBV27 with TRBJ1-1; 8 nucleotides line up with TRBD1. With V trimmed by 5 bases and J by 7 bases, 9 bases remained unmatched. Germline CDR1 reads MNHEY; CDR2 reads SMNVEV (reference sequence). There are 14 residues in the CDR3. CDR3 residues: CASSTDRAASEAFF. CDR3 bases: TGTGCCAGCAGTACGGACAGGGCAGCGAGTGAAGCTTTCTTT.

The rearrangement links TRBV19 to TRBJ2-3, with 7 bases fitting TRBD2. The CDR3 sequence is 14 residues long. Trimming took 7 bases from V and 4 from J; bases not matched to a gene: 8. The germline V gene encodes CDR1 LNHDA and CDR2 SQIVND (reference sequence). CDR3 sequence: CASMGGLDADTQYF. The CDR3 coding sequence is TGTGCCAGTATGGGAGGGTTGGACGCAGATACGCAGTATTTT.

This chain connects TRBV7-2 to TRBJ2-7, with D perhaps matching TRBD2 (6 bases). The CDR3 has 12 amino acids. Deletions cut 2 bases from V and 12 bases from J, with 14 bases between. Germline values: CDR1 SGHTA, CDR2 FQGNSA. Written as DNA, the CDR3 is TGTGCCAGCAGCTTATCGAACGGACTATCGTACTTC. Translation: CASSLSNGLSYF.

The CDR3 sequence: CASSQVGWNTGELFF. CDR3 nucleotides: TGCGCCAGCAGCCAAGTTGGCTGGAACACCGGGGAGCTGTTTTTT. This chain connects TRBV4-3 to TRBJ2-2; D is uncertain. The V end lost 1 base, the J end lost 1 base, and 7 bases lay between the germline ends. Looked up from germline, CDR1 is LGHNA and CDR2 is YSLEER. This CDR3 comprises 15 residues.

This sequence joins TRBV5-1 and TRBJ1-4; D unclear. Germline loops: CDR1 SGHRS, CDR2 YFSETQ. The CDR3 loop spans 12 amino acids. With 0 bases removed from V and 12 bases from J, the gap between germline ends came to 9 bases. CDR3 nucleotides: TGCGCCAGCAGCTTGGAAAAGGGTGAACTGTTTTTT. Translating gives CASSLEKGELFF. Variable domain in full (rest from reference TRBV5-1 and TRBJ1-4): KAGVTQTPRYLIKTRGQQVTLSCSPISGHRSVSWYQQTPGQGLQFLFEYFSETQRNKGNFPGRFSGRQFSNSRSEMNVSTLELGDSALYLCASSLEKGELFFGSGTQLSVL.

CDR3 loop: CASSLAAHNEQFF. The CDR3 DNA reads as TGCGCCAGCAGCTTGGCGGCCCACAATGAGCAGTTCTTC. V is TRBV5-1 and J is TRBJ2-1; D is unclear. The V end lost 0 bases, the J end lost 5 bases, and 6 bases lay between the germline ends. CDR1 and CDR2 (germline): SGHRS, YFSETQ. The CDR3 is 13 residues long. The full variable domain, its missing parts supplied by reference TRBV5-1 and TRBJ2-1, is KAGVTQTPRYLIKTRGQQVTLSCSPISGHRSVSWYQQTPGQGLQFLFEYFSETQRNKGNFPGRFSGRQFSNSRSEMNVSTLELGDSALYLCASSLAAHNEQFFGPGTRLTVL.

The rearrangement uses TRBV2 and TRBJ1-4; D may be TRBD1 (5 bases). The CDR3 extends over 15 amino acids. The germline V and J ends were trimmed by 4 bases and 2 bases, with 11 bases remaining between them. CDR1 and CDR2 (germline): SNHLY, FYNNEI. Written as DNA, the CDR3 is TGTGCCAGCAGTGTGGGGGGAACCACTAATGAAAAACTGTTTTTT. This translates into CASSVGGTTNEKLFF. The whole variable domain, remainder taken from reference TRBV2 and TRBJ1-4, is EPEVTQTPSHQVTQMGQEVILRCVPISNHLYFYWYRQILGQKVEFLVSFYNNEISEKSEIFDDQFSVERPDGSNFTLKIRSTKLEDSAMYFCASSVGGTTNEKLFFGSGTQLSVL.

The J gene is TRBJ1-6, the V gene TRBV6-6; D not resolved. The CDR3 is made up of 14 amino acids. In germline, CDR1 is MNHNY, CDR2 SVGAGI (reference sequence). V gave up 5 bases and J gave up 9 bases, with 14 bases separating them. DNA for the CDR3: TGTGCCAGCAGTCCGGGTACAGAGGGTTCACCCCTCCACTTT. Translating it yields CASSPGTEGSPLHF.